This TCR beta chain was identified in a study of T-cell memory formation after mild COVID-19 (dated by TCRdb to the early 2020s). About the study as a whole: Most TCR sequence clusters were specific to one of the two donors. In a couple of donors, T-cell clones that expanded and contracted after mild COVID-19 were followed by sequencing TCRalpha and TCRbeta repertoires longitudinally. The cohort was made up of two young adult volunteers, one female and one male, who were previously healthy. The full study reports these points: Balanced CD4/CD8 phenotypes were observed for clones contracting from day 15 to 85, whereas a bias towards CD4+ was observed for a second wave of clones expanding from day 15 to 37. Contracting CD4+ clones were located mainly in the CM and EM memory subsets, whereas CD8+ clones were found to be enriched in EMRA. Some responding clones were detected in pre-infection memory, suggesting pre-existing cross-reactive memory T cells joined the SARS-CoV-2 response. The study covered only a couple of mild cases, and larger cohorts including severe cases with pre-infection samples were considered necessary. SARS-CoV-2 specificity of the second-wave clones peaking on day 37 was not confirmed.

The CDR3 runs 16 residues from the cysteine to the phenylalanine. CDR3 DNA only is kept here, 48 bases in frame from base 1. Reading the germline V gene gives CDR1 SGHRS and CDR2 YFSETQ. V is reduced by 4 bases and J by 4 bases, leaving a spacing of 18 bases between them. Ficoll-Paque density gradient centrifugation was the method used to isolate PBMCs. As for this clonotype: The antigen it recognizes is unknown. No much larger clone exists at a distance of one base, and base qualities are not known.

TCRdb lists the instrument as Illumina NovaSeq 6000. TCRalpha and TCRbeta cDNA libraries were constructed by 5'RACE with constant-segment primers, with sample barcodes and unique molecular identifiers being introduced. Trizol reagent was used to extract RNA from every sample. Libraries were amplified in two PCR steps, with a second sample barcode and Illumina TruSeq adapters added in the second step. Sequencing of the libraries was done on an Illumina NovaSeq, producing 2 x 150 bp paired-end reads. In the original analysis: Demultiplexing of reads and collapsing into UMI-guided consensus sequences were performed with migec v1.2.7. Using mixcr v2.1.11, UMI consensuses were aligned to TRA and TRB V and J templates and then assembled into clonotypes. A clonotype was counted as expanded or contracted only if both edgeR and NoisET called the change significant, with noise models trained on biological replicates. For edgeR calls, the cutoffs were a false discovery rate-adjusted p below 0.01 and a log2 fold-change threshold of 1. As an exploratory analysis of dynamics, PCA with hierarchical clustering was applied to max-normalized trajectories of the 1000 most abundant clonotypes. Separately sequenced CD4+ and CD8+ repertoires were used to assign a CD4 or CD8 phenotype to each responding clone. TCRdb reprocessed the public reads (quality trimming at Q25 with fastp, clone calling with MiXCR) and kept in-frame beta chains. All rows with the same CDR3 protein become a single entry with the most common DNA and genes. TCRdb, not the original authors, processed these V and J calls. For this sample the table gives 300,000 to 400,000 distinct CDR3 sequences, of which about 21% were detected only once. The ten largest clones represent approximately 12% of the sample.

The origin of this receptor is an adult woman who had mild COVID-19 (a few samples of this study predate the infection). The sample titles of this study are shuffled in the database, so cell type and time point are left out; the donor was told from shared clones. The V and J segments used are TRBV5-1 and TRBJ1-3, with the D gene call left open. The sequenced sample consisted of PBMCs or a T cell subset sorted from them (not recorded which). The CDR3 protein: CASSRYSPVAGNTIYF. Here is the DNA: TGCGCCAGCAGCCGCTACTCGCCTGTCGCGGGAAACACCATATATTTT.